The clone carrying this TCR beta chain was counted ten times or more. Its antigen remains unidentified. TCR beta libraries were prepared from cDNA with unique molecular identifiers. TCRdb called the PCR reads again in MiXCR, with one record for every CDR3 protein. This table has about 200,000 distinct CDR3 sequences, around 29% appearing once. This sample is drawn from a study of post-analysis software for immune sequencing data. Study-level findings and limits: Significantly lower normalized Chao1 diversity was found in patients with multiple sclerosis relative to controls. Patients carried four or five TRBV segments more frequently than controls did, and TRBV5-6, TRBV5-1 and TRBV20-1 were among them.

Unmatched junction bases numbered 10, after V lost 4 bases and J lost 5 bases. Germline V lookup: CDR1 SGHVS, CDR2 FQNEAQ. CDR3 length equals 16 residues. This sequence was found in a girl aged 2 to 17 with multiple sclerosis. The V gene is TRBV7-8, the J gene TRBJ2-7, with 11 positions matching TRBD2. Sequences were obtained from blood. The CDR3 protein is CASSSRLAGPLNEQYF. For the CDR3, the DNA is TGTGCCAGCAGCTCCCGACTAGCGGGGCCCTTAAACGAGCAGTACTTC. The complete variable domain, with remaining parts taken from reference TRBV7-8 and TRBJ2-7, reads GAGVSQSPRYKVAKRGQDVALRCDPISGHVSLFWYQQALGQGPEFLTYFQNEAQLDKSGLPSDRFFAERPEGSVSTLKIQRTQQEDSAVYLCASSSRLAGPLNEQYFGPGTRLTVT.